This T cell receptor (beta chain) derives from a study of blood T cell repertoires in COVID-19 (dated by TCRdb to 2020 to 2021). About the study as a whole: Samples covering the acute and convalescent phases of COVID-19 were provided by collaborators in the United States, Italy and Spain. Samples came from the ongoing ImmuneRACE study (first 160 participants) plus 1,254 subjects from 6 global collaborators. The repertoires were released in a freely available public database meant as a resource for research on the immune response to SARS-CoV-2. The prospective study material was composed of cDNA or gDNA derived from T cells, B-cell-depleted T cells, or PBMCs. The dataset comprised deeply sampled blood TCRbeta repertoires from subjects exposed to, actively infected with, or recovered from COVID-19. Where HLA class I and class II types were available, the types were taken from metadata supplied by the sample provider, not from assay-based typing. The sample metadata nearly always contained a de-identified subject ID, COVID-19 status, age in years and sex. The research as a whole found: Clinical and demographic metadata were provided uncurated, with the amount varying by source and participant.

Participants in the prospective study were aged about 18 to 100 years, lived in 20 to 25 United States geographic areas, and enrolled through a virtual design. To assign participants to cohorts, the prospective study relied on clinical history that participants themselves reported in a screening survey and a study questionnaire. Exposed participants had been in contact, within 2 weeks of entering the study, with a person who had a PCR-confirmed or clinician-diagnosed case of COVID-19. Mobile phlebotomists in the prospective study collected whole blood, serum and a nasopharyngeal or oropharyngeal swab from every participant. Prospective study participants could optionally give additional blood draws and questionnaires over an approximately two-month period. Before DNA extraction, blood samples from the prospective study were shipped at room temperature or frozen. As for this clone: This receptor's antigen is unknown. Base qualities are missing; no much larger clone stands one base away.

TCRbeta CDR3 regions were amplified from genomic DNA by means of the immunoSEQ Assay, a bias-controlled multiplex PCR. Under the source paper's analysis protocol: Nucleated cell counts per sample were estimated from amplification of reference gene primers within the assay. Sequence reads were collapsed and filtered to measure the absolute abundance of every unique TCRbeta CDR3 rearrangement. Productive Simpson clonality was computed per sample as the square root of Simpson's diversity index over productive rearrangements. Not all clones reach the TCRdb copy of this immuneACCESS table, which keeps in-frame sequences only. Checked studies attribute under half of the gap to unresolved V genes and leave the rest unexplained. V, J and clone size reflect that table, while D and trimming were determined from the DNA. The table for this sample lists about 310,000 clones; 85% of them were counted only once. Clones ranked in the top ten supply 1.5% to 2% of the sample.

The CDR3 holds 15 amino acids from the cysteine to the phenylalanine. The CDR3 DNA has 45 bases and is translated from base 1. Trimming costs V 5 bases and J 4 bases, and their ends lie 16 bases apart. From a lookup of the germline V gene, CDR1 and CDR2 are SGHNT and YENEEA. The receptor was isolated from a woman in her twenties or thirties who had been exposed to COVID-19. In this chain, TRBV11-3 is recombined with TRBJ2-3, with a tentative D gene TRBD2 over 6 matching bases. Sequencing was performed on PBMCs or T cells enriched from blood (not recorded which). The nucleotides are TGTGCCAGCAGCCCCACAGGAGGGATGTCAGATACGCAGTATTTT. Protein translation: CASSPTGGMSDTQYF.